This is a list of T cell receptor beta chains from one sample in a study of siplizumab effects on memory and regulatory T cells. TCRdb's copy holds only in-frame clones and misses some; the assay was immunoSEQ multiplex PCR. The sample holds 100,000 or so clones, 92% seen once. The specimen was Tregs sorted from blood. The receptors originated from a human donor in good health. CDR3s include the opening cysteine and the closing phenylalanine or tryptophan. D genes are given only for firm matches. Clone size is not always given. Where it is, it says once, few, many or a class for expanded clones.

CDR3 DNA | CDR3 protein | J gene | V gene | clone size | D gene
TGCGCCAGCAGCCCTGGGAGGGCCCTCACAGATACGCAGTATTTT | CASSPGRALTDTQYF | TRBJ2-3 | TRBV5-1 | NA | TRBD2
TGCGCCAGCAGCTTAGGGGACCAAGAGACCCAGTACTTC | CASSLGDQETQYF | TRBJ2-5 | TRBV5-1 | NA | NA
TGTGCCAGCAGCCAACCGGGATGGGTCGACACTGAAGCTTTCTTT | CASSQPGWVDTEAFF | TRBJ1-1 | TRBV5-6 | NA | NA
TGTGCCAGTAGTATAGGACGACAGAAAAACATTCAGTACTTC | CASSIGRQKNIQYF | TRBJ2-4 | TRBV19 | NA | NA
TGTGCCAGCAGCAGGGCCCTTACGGACCAGCCCCAGCATTTT | CASSRALTDQPQHF | TRBJ1-5 | TRBV6-6 | NA | NA
TGTGCCATCAGTGTCTCGGGGATGAAGAACACTGAAGCTTTCTTT | CAISVSGMKNTEAFF | TRBJ1-1 | TRBV10-3 | NA | NA
TGTGCCAGCAGCCTCATAGGACAGGGGGCGAGGGACACTGAAGCTTTCTTT | CASSLIGQGARDTEAFF | TRBJ1-1 | TRBV7-9 | once | TRBD1
TGTGCCAGCAGTAATCCGTTCGTAACTAATGAAAAACTGTTTTTT | CASSNPFVTNEKLFF | TRBJ1-4 | TRBV11-2 | once | NA
TGTGCCAGCAGTCTCAGTGGGACTGAAGCTTTCTTT | CASSLSGTEAFF | TRBJ1-1 | TRBV6-6 | NA | NA
TGCGCCAGCAGCTTGCAGGCTAGCGGGGGCCTAGGCGGGGAGCTGTTTTTT | CASSLQASGGLGGELFF | TRBJ2-2 | TRBV5-1 | NA | TRBD2
TGTGCCAGCAGCCGGGAGGGCCGATACGAGCAGTACTTC | CASSREGRYEQYF | TRBJ2-7 | TRBV5-6 | NA | TRBD2
TGTGCCAGTATAGCAGGGACTCAGCCCCAGCATTTT | CASIAGTQPQHF | TRBJ1-5 | TRBV28 | NA | NA
TGCGCCAGCAGACGAGGACACCTGAACACCGGGGAGCTGTTTTTT | CASRRGHLNTGELFF | TRBJ2-2 | TRBV5-1 | NA | NA
TGTGCCACCTATCCTGGTCGGGGCTTTGGTAGCACTGAAGCTTTCTTT | CATYPGRGFGSTEAFF | TRBJ1-1 | TRBV19 | NA | NA
TGTGCCAGCAGCTTAGGGACATCGTTCTCCGATACGCAGTATTTT | CASSLGTSFSDTQYF | TRBJ2-3 | TRBV7-9 | few | NA
TGTGCCAGCAGTTTACGGGTCATGAACACTGAAGCTTTCTTT | CASSLRVMNTEAFF | TRBJ1-1 | TRBV28 | NA | NA
TGTGCCATCTCCCCCGCGGGACTAGCGGGCTACGAGCAGTACTTC | CAISPAGLAGYEQYF | TRBJ2-7 | TRBV28 | NA | TRBD2
TGTGCCAGCAGTGAAGGGCCAGGGAATCGCCAGCCCCAGCATTTT | CASSEGPGNRQPQHF | TRBJ1-5 | TRBV6-1 | NA | NA
TGCGCCAGCAGCCAAGATCAAAGGGTCGCGGGCACAGATACGCAGTATTTT | CASSQDQRVAGTDTQYF | TRBJ2-3 | TRBV4-1 | NA | NA
TGTGCCACCAGCTCTATATCAAGGACTAGCGGGACTCGTGATACGCAGTATTTT | CATSSISRTSGTRDTQYF | TRBJ2-3 | TRBV15 | NA | TRBD2
TGTGCCAGCAGTTACTCGGGTCAGGGAGATACGCAGTATTTT | CASSYSGQGDTQYF | TRBJ2-3 | TRBV6-6 | NA | NA
TGTGCCAGCAGTTCTCGGACGGGCTCCTACGAGCAGTACTTC | CASSSRTGSYEQYF | TRBJ2-7 | TRBV28 | NA | NA
TGTGCCATAATTGCAACTAATGAAAAACTGTTTTTT | CAIIATNEKLFF | TRBJ1-4 | TRBV7-8 | NA | NA
TGTGCCAGCAGCTGGGTCGGGGAGACCCAGTACTTC | CASSWVGETQYF | TRBJ2-5 | TRBV5-1 | NA | NA
TGTGCCAGCAGTGCGGGAGTGAACACCGGGGAGCTGTTTTTT | CASSAGVNTGELFF | TRBJ2-2 | TRBV2 | few | NA
TGCGCCAGCACCAGGGGACAGGGGGTTACTGAAGCTTTCTTT | CASTRGQGVTEAFF | TRBJ1-1 | TRBV5-1 | NA | TRBD1
TGTGCCAGCAGGAGACAGGGGCAGGGAACTGAAGCTTTCTTT | CASRRQGQGTEAFF | TRBJ1-1 | TRBV2 | NA | TRBD1
TGTGCCAGCAGCCGGGACAGTTACAATGAGCAGTTCTTC | CASSRDSYNEQFF | TRBJ2-1 | TRBV7-3 | NA | TRBD1
TGTGCCAGTAGTATTATGGGTCCTGGGGCCAACGTCCTGACTTTC | CASSIMGPGANVLTF | TRBJ2-6 | TRBV19 | NA | NA
TGTGCCATCAGTGAGTCAACGGGGAGCGGACCCGACAATCAGCCCCAGCATTTT | CAISESTGSGPDNQPQHF | TRBJ1-5 | TRBV10-3 | NA | NA
TGTGCCAGCAGCTTAGCGAAAGGGAGAGAGCAGTACTTC | CASSLAKGREQYF | TRBJ2-7 | TRBV7-2 | NA | NA
TGTGCCAGCCGAGGGGGAGGCACAGATACGCAGTATTTT | CASRGGGTDTQYF | TRBJ2-3 | TRBV18 | NA | NA
TGTGCCAGCAGCCGACTAGCGGGAGAGGGGGAGTTCTTC | CASSRLAGEGEFF | TRBJ2-1 | TRBV6-1 | NA | TRBD2
TGTGCCAGCAGCCCGTGGGGGGGCACTGAAGCTTTCTTT | CASSPWGGTEAFF | TRBJ1-1 | TRBV7-6 | medium-sized | NA
TGTGCCAGCAGCCCTCTTAAAGGACTAGCAACACTTCTAAACACAGATACGCAGTATTTT | CASSPLKGLATLLNTDTQYF | TRBJ2-3 | TRBV14 | once | TRBD2
TGCGCCAGCAGCGGGTCTAGCACAGATACGCAGTATTTT | CASSGSSTDTQYF | TRBJ2-3 | TRBV5-1 | NA | NA
TGTGCCAGCCCTCCGGATGGGACCTATAGCAATCAGCCCCAGCATTTT | CASPPDGTYSNQPQHF | TRBJ1-5 | TRBV7-8 | NA | NA
TGCGCCAGCAGCAGGAGCAACTCTGGGGCCAACGTCCTGACTTTC | CASSRSNSGANVLTF | TRBJ2-6 | TRBV5-1 | NA | NA
TGTGCCAGCAGCGTAGATAGCGGGAGGGCACGCGCCGGGGAGCTGTTTTTT | CASSVDSGRARAGELFF | TRBJ2-2 | TRBV9 | once | TRBD2
TGTGCCAGCAGTTTATTGGGGAACACCGGGGAGCTGTTTTTT | CASSLLGNTGELFF | TRBJ2-2 | TRBV27 | few | NA
TGTGCCACCAGCAGGAGGGTTGGGAATCAGCCCCAGCATTTT | CATSRRVGNQPQHF | TRBJ1-5 | TRBV15 | once | NA